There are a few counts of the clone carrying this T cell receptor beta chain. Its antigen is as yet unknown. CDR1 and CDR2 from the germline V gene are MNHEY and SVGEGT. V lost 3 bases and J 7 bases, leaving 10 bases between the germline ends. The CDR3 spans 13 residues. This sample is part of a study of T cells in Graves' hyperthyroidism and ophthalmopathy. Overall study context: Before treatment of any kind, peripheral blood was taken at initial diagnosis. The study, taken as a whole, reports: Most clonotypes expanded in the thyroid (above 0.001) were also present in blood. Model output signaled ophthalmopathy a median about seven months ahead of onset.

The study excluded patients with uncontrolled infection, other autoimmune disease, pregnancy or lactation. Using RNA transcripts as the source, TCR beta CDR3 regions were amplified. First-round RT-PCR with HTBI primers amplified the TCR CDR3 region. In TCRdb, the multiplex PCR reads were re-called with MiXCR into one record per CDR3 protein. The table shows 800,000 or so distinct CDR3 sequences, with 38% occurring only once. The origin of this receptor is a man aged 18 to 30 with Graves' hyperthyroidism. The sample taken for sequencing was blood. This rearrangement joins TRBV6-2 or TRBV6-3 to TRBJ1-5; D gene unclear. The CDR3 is CASSYGPIQPQHF. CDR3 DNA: TGTGCCAGCAGTTATGGCCCCATACAGCCCCAGCATTTT.